The source of this T cell receptor beta chain is a study of regulatory T cells in long-lasting Graves disease. In building TCR beta libraries, iRepertoire HTBI primers were used together with Arm-PCR of CDR3 regions. The authors' processing: Identified across the samples were around 62 TRBV segments and roughly 13 TRBJ segments. TCRdb re-derived calls from the multiplex PCR reads in MiXCR, one entry per CDR3 protein. The V and J calls reflect TCRdb's pipeline rather than the authors' work. The table has a few hundred thousand distinct CDR3 sequences, around 20% seen once. The table lists this clonotype with a few counts. Antigen specificity is unknown. Time point: persistent/refractory GD, antithyroid drugs over 5 years with positive TRAb. From RNA extracted from PBMCs, the TCR library was made. Nine milliliters of peripheral blood were drawn into EDTA tubes. The CDR3 runs 16 residues. CDR1 is SGHVS, CDR2 FQNEAQ, per germline. The V gene end was trimmed by 10 bases and the J gene end by 5 bases; junction bases not matched to a gene: 16.

Study results and caveats: Possibly, accuracy suffered from the small sample size.

The receptor's source is a female donor with Graves disease. The material was peripheral blood mononuclear cells (PBMCs), obtained when the disease was refractory, from a patient treated with antithyroid drugs. The chain recombines TRBV7-8 with TRBJ2-5, with 10 bases matching TRBD1. The CDR3 nucleotides read TGTGCCACCTGTTCGGGCCGGACAGGGGGAATGGAGACCCAGTACTTC. This codes for CATCSGRTGGMETQYF.